This T cell receptor (beta chain) was sequenced in a study of T cell responses to AZD1222 COVID-19 vaccine. The V and J ends lost 7 bases and 4 bases respectively, with 11 bases between them. The CDR3 loop spans 13 amino acids. Germline assignment: CDR1 SNHLY and CDR2 FYNNEI. Repertoires were generated with immunoSEQ multiplex PCR, while TCRdb's copy carries only in-frame clones and drops some. The sample carries fewer than 75,000 clones, approximately 85% recorded once. The sequence came from an adult in good health. The chain employs TRBV2 and TRBJ1-5, with a weak D call TRBD1 (6 bases). Sequenced here: peripheral blood, sampled on day 0 of AZD1222 vaccination. The CDR3 region is CASNYQGNQPQHF. Here the CDR3 DNA reads TGTGCCAGCAACTACCAGGGGAATCAGCCCCAGCATTTT.